The 2 T cell receptor beta chains listed next were all sequenced from one sample in a study of cytomegalovirus exposure and HLA in healthy donors. Primers for the PCR totalled 60 Vbeta and 13 Jbeta. Sequenced by immunoSEQ multiplex PCR; TCRdb stores in-frame clones only, minus some. The repertoire holds 110,000 or so clones, with about four fifths as singletons. The sample comprised PBMCs. Receptors were obtained from a woman aged 18-30 years in good health and CMV-seronegative.

This sequence joins TRBV6-4 and TRBJ2-7, with a weak D call TRBD2 (5 bases). This CDR3 contains 16 residues. Germline V lookup: CDR1 MRHNA, CDR2 SNTAGT. V gave up 3 bases and J gave up 7 bases, with 22 bases separating them. CDR3 nucleotide sequence: TGTGCCAGCAGTGATACGGTCCAGCGGCTAACTCATGAGCAGTACTTC. It yields the protein CASSDTVQRLTHEQYF.

This sequence joins TRBV7-2 and TRBJ2-1; TRBD2 matches 13 bases. Per germline, CDR1 SGHTA and CDR2 FQGNSA. V shed 2 bases, J shed 7 bases, and the junction held 5 bases outside the gene matches. The length of the CDR3 is 16 residues. The CDR3 protein is CASSLFGTSGVNEQFF. CDR3 nucleotides: TGTGCCAGCAGCTTATTCGGGACTAGCGGGGTAAATGAGCAGTTCTTC.